A selection of T cell receptor beta chains follows, all from one sample in a study of blood T cell repertoires in COVID-19. Repertoires were generated with immunoSEQ multiplex PCR, while TCRdb's copy carries only in-frame clones and drops some. The sample holds roughly 73,000 clones, roughly 74% seen once. The sequencing input was peripheral blood. The receptors shown here come from a human donor in a cohort sampled during active COVID-19. CDR3s include the opening cysteine and the closing phenylalanine or tryptophan. Fields, in order: clone size, D gene, J gene, CDR3 length, V gene, CDR3 DNA, CDR3 protein. The D gene is left open where the match is weak. Clone size is given for some rows only: seen once, a few or many times, or a class if the clone is expanded.

- - TRBJ1-6 13 TRBV12-3/TRBV12-4 TGTGCCAGCAGCGACAGCTATAATTCACCCCTCCACTTT CASSDSYNSPLHF
- - TRBJ2-7 13 TRBV6-6 TGTGCCAGCACCCCACAGCCAGGCCGGGAGCAGTACTTC CASTPQPGREQYF
- - TRBJ2-3 12 TRBV12-3/TRBV12-4 TGTGCCAGCAGGCCGTCAGGGGTAACGCAGTATTTT CASRPSGVTQYF
- TRBD2 TRBJ2-1 14 TRBV6-4 TGTGCCAGCAGTAGACTAGCGGGAGGGTATGAGCAGTTCTTC CASSRLAGGYEQFF
- - TRBJ1-5 12 TRBV30 TGTGCCTGGAACAGGGACAATCAGCCCCAGCATTTT CAWNRDNQPQHF
- - TRBJ1-4 16 TRBV5-5 TGTGCCAGCAGCCAGTCAGCGGCAGCAACTAATGAAAAACTGTTTTTT CASSQSAAATNEKLFF
- TRBD2 TRBJ2-7 14 TRBV5-1 TGCGCCAGCACTAAGACTAGCGGTTCCTACGAGCAGTACTTC CASTKTSGSYEQYF
- - TRBJ2-2 14 TRBV6-1 TGTGCCAGCAGTGACCTACCGGGGACCGGGGAGCTGTTTTTT CASSDLPGTGELFF
few TRBD2 TRBJ2-3 13 TRBV6-5 TGTGCCAGCAGTTACGGTAGTGCGGGAGTGGCGTATTTT CASSYGSAGVAYF
- - TRBJ1-5 15 TRBV6-5 TGTGCCAGCTTTTCCTTAACAGGAATCAATCAGCCCCAGCATTTT CASFSLTGINQPQHF
- TRBD1 TRBJ1-5 19 TRBV19 TGTGCCAGTAGTATATTAAGCGTCGGGAGGGGGCGGACTGGGCAGCCCCAGCATTTT CASSILSVGRGRTGQPQHF
- TRBD1 TRBJ2-6 15 TRBV27 TGTGCCAGCAGGATGACAGGGTTCGGGGCCAACGTCCTGACTTTC CASRMTGFGANVLTF
few - TRBJ1-6 14 TRBV6-1 TGTGCCAGCAGTGAAATAAGGGGCGTTTCACCCCTCCACTTT CASSEIRGVSPLHF
once TRBD2 TRBJ2-1 17 TRBV20-1 TGCAGTGCTAGTACCCCGAGACTAGCGGGAGGGGGTAATGAGCAGTTCTTC CSASTPRLAGGGNEQFF
few TRBD1 TRBJ2-3 17 TRBV5-1 TGCGCCAGCAGCTTGGGGCTGGGGACAGGAAGCACAGATACGCAGTATTTT CASSLGLGTGSTDTQYF
once - TRBJ2-3 12 TRBV2 TGTGCCAGCAGCTATGAAGCGGCCCTGCAGTATTTT CASSYEAALQYF
- TRBD1 TRBJ1-1 12 TRBV2 TGTGCCAGCAGGCGACAGGGGGCCGAAGCTTTCTTT CASRRQGAEAFF
- TRBD2 TRBJ2-3 17 TRBV7-2 TGTGCCAGCAGCTTAGGGCTAGCGGGAGGGAGCACAGATACGCAGTATTTT CASSLGLAGGSTDTQYF
- - TRBJ2-3 16 TRBV5-1 TGCGCCAGCAGCTTCGGGCGGGGCCTGCGCACAGATACGCAGTATTTT CASSFGRGLRTDTQYF
- TRBD1 TRBJ2-7 12 TRBV6-6 TGTGCCAGCACTGACAGGGCCTACGAGCAGTACTTC CASTDRAYEQYF
- TRBD2 TRBJ2-7 15 TRBV7-2 TGTGCCAGCAGCTTAAATCTAGCGGGTTACTACGAGCAGTACTTC CASSLNLAGYYEQYF
- TRBD1 TRBJ1-1 15 TRBV2 TGTGCCAGCAGTCCCGAAATGGGGGACAGGTCGGGAGCTTTCTTT CASSPEMGDRSGAFF
once - TRBJ1-1 14 TRBV6-5 TGTGCCAGCACTCCTTGGGGGGGAGAGACTGAAGCTTTCTTT CASTPWGGETEAFF
- - TRBJ2-6 14 TRBV5-1 TGCGCCAGCAGCGTCGACAGCCGGGCCAACGTCCTGACTTTC CASSVDSRANVLTF
- TRBD1 TRBJ1-1 12 TRBV5-5 TGTGCCAGCAGCCAACAGGGGACTGAAGCTTTCTTT CASSQQGTEAFF
many TRBD1 TRBJ2-3 15 TRBV2 TGTGCCAGCAAAACGGACAGGGGATATGCAGATACGCAGTATTTT CASKTDRGYADTQYF
- TRBD1 TRBJ1-6 14 TRBV18 TGTGCCAGCTCACCAGGACAGGATAATTCACCCCTCCACTTT CASSPGQDNSPLHF
- TRBD1 TRBJ1-4 18 TRBV7-2 TGTGCCAGCAGACAAACAGGGGGCGCGGAGGCAACTAATGAAAAACTGTTTTTT CASRQTGGAEATNEKLFF
- - TRBJ2-3 14 TRBV11-3 TGTGCCAGCAGCTTAGGTCCGAGCACAGATACGCAGTATTTT CASSLGPSTDTQYF
- TRBD1 TRBJ2-7 15 TRBV6-5 TGTGCCAGCAGTATTCAAACAGGGGGCTATTACGAGCAGTACTTC CASSIQTGGYYEQYF
once - TRBJ1-2 12 TRBV30 TGTGCCGGGACAACAGGGAACTATGGCTACACCTTC CAGTTGNYGYTF
- TRBD2 TRBJ2-4 15 TRBV6-1 TGTGCCAGCAGTGAACGGACTAGCGGGATAAACATTCAGTACTTC CASSERTSGINIQYF
- TRBD2 TRBJ2-1 19 TRBV10-3 TGTGCCATCAGTGAGTCTGGGACTAGCGGGAGGGGCTCCTACAATGAGCAGTTCTTC CAISESGTSGRGSYNEQFF
- - TRBJ2-7 12 TRBV10-1 TGCGCCAGCAGTGACGGGGCCTACGAGCAGTACTTC CASSDGAYEQYF
- - TRBJ1-2 15 TRBV7-8 TGTGCCAGCAGCCCCCTGGGGACAAGTAACTATGGCTACACCTTC CASSPLGTSNYGYTF
- TRBD1 TRBJ1-2 14 TRBV5-1 TGCGCCAGCAGCTCAGGGACAGCTAACTATGGCTACACCTTC CASSSGTANYGYTF
- TRBD2 TRBJ2-4 18 TRBV3-1/TRBV3-2 TGTGCCAGCAGCCGCCCCGGGGGAATAGCGGGAGGGAAAAACATTCAGTACTTC CASSRPGGIAGGKNIQYF
- - TRBJ2-7 11 TRBV10-3 TGTGCCATCAGTGAGTCGAGTGAGCAGTACTTC CAISESSEQYF
- TRBD1 TRBJ1-6 16 TRBV18 TGTGCCAGCTCGCGATCGACAGGGGCGGGTAATTCACCCCTCCACTTT CASSRSTGAGNSPLHF
- - TRBJ2-7 15 TRBV6-1 TGTGCCAGCAGTGAAGGGTCTCCTATGGTCTACGAGCAGTACTTC CASSEGSPMVYEQYF
- - TRBJ1-1 13 TRBV19 TGTGCCAGTAGGCATCCCCGCGGCACTGAAGCTTTCTTT CASRHPRGTEAFF
- - TRBJ2-7 14 TRBV5-1 TGCGCCAGCAGCTTCACCAGGGGTAGTCGCGAGCAGTACTTC CASSFTRGSREQYF
few - TRBJ1-2 14 TRBV3-1/TRBV3-2 TGTGCCAGCAGCCAAGATTTACAGGGCCGGGGCTACACCTTC CASSQDLQGRGYTF
- - TRBJ2-4 14 TRBV27 TGTGCCAGCAGCCCGGCGGCCAAGAAAAACATTCAGTACTTC CASSPAAKKNIQYF
few - TRBJ1-2 13 TRBV21-1 TGTGCCAGCAGGCACTGGGGCCTGGGGGGCTACACCTTC CASRHWGLGGYTF
- TRBD2 TRBJ2-5 15 TRBV5-1 TGCGCCAGCACCCGAAGCGGGATCGGCGGAGAGACCCAGTACTTC CASTRSGIGGETQYF
- - TRBJ2-7 13 TRBV18 TGTGCCAGCTCACCGTTAGGGGCCTACGAGCAGTACTTC CASSPLGAYEQYF
- - TRBJ1-3 13 TRBV7-6 TGTGCCAGCAGCTTAGGCTACTTGGACACCATATATTTT CASSLGYLDTIYF
- - TRBJ2-3 11 TRBV12-3/TRBV12-4 TGTGCCAGCAGCTCCGCGGATACGCAGTATTTT CASSSADTQYF
- - TRBJ1-1 13 TRBV30 TGTGCCTGGAGTCAAGGACAGAACACTGAAGCTTTCTTT CAWSQGQNTEAFF
few TRBD1 TRBJ1-5 17 TRBV6-2/TRBV6-3 TGTGCCAGCAGCTCGCCCCGGACAGGGAATAGCAATCAGCCCCAGCATTTT CASSSPRTGNSNQPQHF
few TRBD1 TRBJ2-3 16 TRBV7-9 TGTGCCAGCAGCCCGGGGGACAGGGGGCCGACAGATACGCAGTATTTT CASSPGDRGPTDTQYF
once - TRBJ1-1 14 TRBV30 TGTGCCTGGGACTCAGGGCCCTCGAACACTGAAGCTTTCTTT CAWDSGPSNTEAFF
medium-sized - TRBJ1-1 12 TRBV25-1 TGTGCCAGCAGTGAATCCACAGTTAGAGCTTTCTTT CASSESTVRAFF
few TRBD1 TRBJ2-7 15 TRBV2 TGTGCCAGCAGAACGGGACAGGCGAGCCTCTACGAGCAGTACTTC CASRTGQASLYEQYF